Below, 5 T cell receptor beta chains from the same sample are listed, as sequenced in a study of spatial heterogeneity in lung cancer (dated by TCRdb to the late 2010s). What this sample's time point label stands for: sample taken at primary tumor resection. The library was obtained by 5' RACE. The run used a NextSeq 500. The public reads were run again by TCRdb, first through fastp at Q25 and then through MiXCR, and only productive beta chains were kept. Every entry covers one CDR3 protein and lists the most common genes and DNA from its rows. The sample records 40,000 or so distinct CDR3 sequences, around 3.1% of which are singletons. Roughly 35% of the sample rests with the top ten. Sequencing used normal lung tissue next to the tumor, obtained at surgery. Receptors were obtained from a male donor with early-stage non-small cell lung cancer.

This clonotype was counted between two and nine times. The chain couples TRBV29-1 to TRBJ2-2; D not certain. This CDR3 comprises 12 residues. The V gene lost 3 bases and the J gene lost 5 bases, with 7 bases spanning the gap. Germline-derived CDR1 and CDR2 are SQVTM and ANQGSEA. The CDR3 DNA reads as TGCAGCGTTGAGCCTCTTACCGGGGAGCTGTTTTTT. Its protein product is CSVEPLTGELFF.

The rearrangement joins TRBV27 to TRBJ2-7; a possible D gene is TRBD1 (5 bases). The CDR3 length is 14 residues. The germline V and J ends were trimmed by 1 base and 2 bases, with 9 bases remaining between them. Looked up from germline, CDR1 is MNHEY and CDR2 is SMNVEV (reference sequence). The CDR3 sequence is CASSLYRGPYEQYF. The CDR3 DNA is TGTGCCAGCAGTTTATATAGGGGTCCCTACGAGCAGTACTTC.

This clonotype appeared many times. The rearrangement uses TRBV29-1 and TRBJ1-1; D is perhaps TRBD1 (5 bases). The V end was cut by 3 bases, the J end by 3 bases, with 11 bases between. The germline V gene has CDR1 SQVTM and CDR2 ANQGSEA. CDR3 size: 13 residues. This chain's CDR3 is CSVERGEDTEAFF. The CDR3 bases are TGCAGCGTTGAGCGGGGCGAGGACACTGAAGCTTTCTTT.

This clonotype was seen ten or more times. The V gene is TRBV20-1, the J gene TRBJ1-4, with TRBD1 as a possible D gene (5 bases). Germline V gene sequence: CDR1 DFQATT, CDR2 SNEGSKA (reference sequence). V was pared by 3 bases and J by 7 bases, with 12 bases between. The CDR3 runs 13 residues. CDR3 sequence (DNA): TGCAGTGCTAGTTCCAGGGACGTTGAAAAACTGTTTTTT. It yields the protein CSASSRDVEKLFF.

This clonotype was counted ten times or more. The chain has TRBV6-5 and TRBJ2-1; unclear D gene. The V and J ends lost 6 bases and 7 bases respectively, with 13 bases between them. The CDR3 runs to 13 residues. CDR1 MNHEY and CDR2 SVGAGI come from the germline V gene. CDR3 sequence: CASRMDSQNEQFF. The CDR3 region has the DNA TGTGCCAGCAGAATGGATTCCCAGAATGAGCAGTTCTTC.